This T cell receptor (beta chain) was recorded in a study of blood T cell repertoires in COVID-19. Study as a whole: Samples came from the United States, Italy and Spain, spanning acute and convalescent COVID-19. PBMCs, B-cell-depleted T cells, or T cells were the source of the cDNA or gDNA that made up the material.

As handled by the study authors: Amplification from reference gene primers served as the basis for estimated nucleated cell counts. Repertoires were generated with immunoSEQ multiplex PCR, while TCRdb's copy carries only in-frame clones and drops some. V and J calls plus clone size are reproduced from that table; the DNA served to infer D and trimming. The sample includes around 150,000 clones, approximately 83% of them seen just once. Per germline, CDR1 SNHLY and CDR2 FYNNEI. The length of the CDR3 is 11 residues. The germline V and J ends were trimmed by 6 bases and 3 bases, with 5 bases remaining between them. In this sample, this clone turned up a few times.

The sample consisted of peripheral blood. The TCR comes from an elderly woman with active or convalescent COVID-19. The chain recombines TRBV2 with TRBJ1-2; D remains unclear. CDR3 protein: CASRAYYGYTF. The CDR3 nucleotides read TGTGCCAGCAGGGCCTACTATGGCTACACCTTC.